This is a list of T cell receptor beta chains from one sample in a study of Graves' ophthalmopathy and Graves' hyperthyroidism. TCRdb ran MiXCR on the multiplex PCR reads and lists one entry per CDR3 protein. This sample has hundreds of thousands of distinct CDR3 sequences, with about a fifth found just once. The sequencing input was peripheral blood. All receptors come from a woman under 30 with stable Graves' hyperthyroidism. Some clones in this sample may be carry-over from other donors' samples. The CDR3 runs from the conserved cysteine through the conserved F or W. A D gene is named only where the DNA matches it firmly. Size is omitted from some rows. Given values are once, few, many or a class for expanded clones.

j_call | v_call | d_call | clone_size | cdr3_nt | cdr3_aa
TRBJ1-5 | TRBV30 | NA | many | TGTGCCTGGTCCCCCGGGGGAGAAAGCCAGCCCCAGCATTTT | CAWSPGGESQPQHF
TRBJ2-2 | TRBV6-5 | TRBD2 | many | TGTGCCAGCAGTTACGGGGGGGACACCGGGGAGCTGTTTTTT | CASSYGGDTGELFF
TRBJ2-7 | TRBV6-2/TRBV6-3 | NA | NA | TGTGCCAGCAGCCCCGGACGCGATCCCACCCGGGAGCAGTACTTC | CASSPGRDPTREQYF
TRBJ2-5 | TRBV20-1 | TRBD2 | few | TGCAGTGCTCAAGGCCTAGCGGGGGACTTGACTCAAGAGACCCAGTACTTC | CSAQGLAGDLTQETQYF
TRBJ2-4 | TRBV18 | NA | many | TGTGCCAGCTCACCATGGGGGAACATTCAGTACTTC | CASSPWGNIQYF
TRBJ2-5 | TRBV6-1 | TRBD2 | few | TGTGCCAGCAGGCCACCGCCGGGACTAAACCAAGAGACCCAGTACTTC | CASRPPPGLNQETQYF
TRBJ2-7 | TRBV28 | TRBD1 | many | TGTGCCAGCAGTTTAGGGACAGAATCCTACGAGCAGTACTTC | CASSLGTESYEQYF
TRBJ2-7 | TRBV9 | TRBD1 | NA | TGTGCCAGCAGCGTGGACCCGACAGGGGGGTACGAGCAGTACTTC | CASSVDPTGGYEQYF
TRBJ2-5 | TRBV6-1 | NA | many | TGTGCCACCGGAGGCATGGGAGGTGAGACCCAGTACTTC | CATGGMGGETQYF
TRBJ2-7 | TRBV5-1 | NA | NA | TGCGCCAGCCTTTTTTCCTACGAGCAGTACTTC | CASLFSYEQYF
TRBJ2-3 | TRBV20-1 | NA | few | TGCAGTGCCGTGACTCGAGCGGAGAGCACAGATACGCAGTATTTT | CSAVTRAESTDTQYF
TRBJ1-1 | TRBV12-3/TRBV12-4 | NA | many | TGTGCCAGCAGTCGAGGGTCCGTGAGTGAAGCTTTCTTT | CASSRGSVSEAFF
TRBJ1-2 | TRBV5-1 | TRBD1 | once | TGCGCCAGCAGCCTGGATCGACAGGGAGATGGCTACACCTTC | CASSLDRQGDGYTF
TRBJ2-5 | TRBV5-1 | NA | NA | TGCGCCAGCAGCAGCAGAGGTGGAATCCAAGAGACCCAGTACTTC | CASSSRGGIQETQYF
TRBJ1-1 | TRBV11-2 | NA | many | TGTGCCAGCAGCTTAGGTTATCGGATGGACGAGACCCGTGAAGCTTTCTTT | CASSLGYRMDETREAFF
TRBJ2-2 | TRBV14 | NA | many | TGTGCCAGCAGCCAGCGCGACCGAGTCACCGGGGAGCTGTTTTTT | CASSQRDRVTGELFF
TRBJ1-3 | TRBV7-9 | NA | NA | TGTGCCACCAGACAGGCCTCTTCTTTACACACCATATATTTT | CATRQASSLHTIYF
TRBJ2-5 | TRBV15 | NA | NA | TGTGCCACCAGCAGCGACTCCCAAGAGACCCAGTACTTC | CATSSDSQETQYF
TRBJ1-6 | TRBV27 | TRBD1 | NA | TGTGCCAGCAGTTTACTCACAGGGGGTTTTTCACCCCTCCACTTT | CASSLLTGGFSPLHF
TRBJ2-5 | TRBV7-2 | TRBD2 | NA | TGTGCCAGCAGCTTAGTAGCGGGAGGTATCCAAGAGACCCAGTACTTC | CASSLVAGGIQETQYF
TRBJ2-2 | TRBV20-1 | TRBD1 | few | TGCAGTGCTCCCGCCGGGGACAGGGTACGAGGCGGGGAGCTGTTTTTT | CSAPAGDRVRGGELFF
TRBJ2-7 | TRBV20-1 | NA | NA | TGCAGTGCTAGAGTCGAGGGCTCGTACGAGCAGTACTTC | CSARVEGSYEQYF
TRBJ1-1 | TRBV6-1 | NA | many | TGTGCCAGCTGCTCCACCGGGAGGAACACTGAAGCTTTCTTT | CASCSTGRNTEAFF
TRBJ1-5 | TRBV28 | NA | NA | TGTGCCAGCAGGGCCGTGGATCCCCAGCATTTT | CASRAVDPQHF
TRBJ1-5 | TRBV2 | NA | many | TGTGCCAGCAGTGTCGACACTCCAGCAAATCAGCCCCAGCATTTT | CASSVDTPANQPQHF
TRBJ1-5 | TRBV28 | TRBD1 | once | TGTGCCAGCACAGTCGGGACAGCGCGTTCAAATCAGCCCCAGCATTTT | CASTVGTARSNQPQHF
TRBJ2-7 | TRBV9 | TRBD1 | many | TGTGCCAGCAGCGGAACAGGGGGGAGCTCCTACGAGCAGTACTTC | CASSGTGGSSYEQYF
TRBJ2-7 | TRBV9 | TRBD2 | NA | TGTGCCAGCAGCACCAGCGGGACTACCTACGAGCACTACTTC | CASSTSGTTYEHYF
TRBJ1-6 | TRBV7-8 | TRBD1 | NA | TGTGCCAGCAGCTTAGCGGGACAGCTCCACTTT | CASSLAGQLHF
TRBJ2-2 | TRBV12-5 | TRBD1 | NA | TGTGCTAGTGTTGATTTACAGGGGAGCACCGGGGAGCTGTTTTTT | CASVDLQGSTGELFF
TRBJ2-7 | TRBV7-2 | NA | NA | TGTGCCAGCAGCCCCCGAAACTACGAGCAGTACTTC | CASSPRNYEQYF
TRBJ2-7 | TRBV19 | TRBD1 | NA | TGTGCCAGTAGTATGGGTCCGACAGGGGCAGTCTACGAGCAGTACTTC | CASSMGPTGAVYEQYF
TRBJ2-6 | TRBV11-1 | NA | many | TGTGCCAGCAGCCCCCGAGGTGTCTCTGGGGCCAACGTCCTGACTTTC | CASSPRGVSGANVLTF
TRBJ1-1 | TRBV6-1 | NA | many | TGTGCCAGCCTTTTGGGCACTGAAGCTTTCTTT | CASLLGTEAFF
TRBJ1-5 | TRBV12-3/TRBV12-4 | NA | few | TGTGCCAGCAGCCGCTCGGACAGTCTCAATCAGCCCCAGCATTTT | CASSRSDSLNQPQHF
TRBJ1-2 | TRBV19 | TRBD1 | many | TGTGCCAGTAGTACCGCCGGGACAGGGAACTATGGCTACACCTTC | CASSTAGTGNYGYTF
TRBJ2-7 | TRBV27 | TRBD2 | many | TGTGCCAGCAGACGGATTAGCGGGGGGGTCTACGAGCAGTACTTC | CASRRISGGVYEQYF
TRBJ1-2 | TRBV6-2/TRBV6-3 | TRBD1 | many | TGTGCCAGCAGTTACGGAGGACAGGGAAGTGGCTACACCTTC | CASSYGGQGSGYTF
TRBJ2-4 | TRBV7-3 | TRBD1 | NA | TGTGCCAGCAGCGAGGGGACAGGGAAGTCCGCCAAAAACATTCAGTACTTC | CASSEGTGKSAKNIQYF